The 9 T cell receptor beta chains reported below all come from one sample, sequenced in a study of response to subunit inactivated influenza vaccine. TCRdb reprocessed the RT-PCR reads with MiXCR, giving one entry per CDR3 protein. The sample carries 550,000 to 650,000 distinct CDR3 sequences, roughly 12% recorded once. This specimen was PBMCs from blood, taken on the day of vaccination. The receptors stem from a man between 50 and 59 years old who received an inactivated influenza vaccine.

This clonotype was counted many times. The CDR3 region is CASSQVPYSTPGELFF. Written as DNA, the CDR3 is TGCGCCAGCAGCCAAGTCCCCTATTCCACCCCCGGGGAGCTGTTTTTT. This sequence joins TRBV4-3 and TRBJ2-2, with unresolved D. The germline V and J ends were trimmed by 1 base and 6 bases, with 15 bases remaining between them. CDR1 is LGHNA, CDR2 YSLEER, per germline. The CDR3 runs to 16 residues.

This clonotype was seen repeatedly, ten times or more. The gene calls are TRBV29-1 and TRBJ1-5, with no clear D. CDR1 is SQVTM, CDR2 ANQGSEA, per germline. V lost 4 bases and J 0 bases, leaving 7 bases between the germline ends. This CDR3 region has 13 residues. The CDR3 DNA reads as TGCAGCGTTGCGCTCGGTAGCAATCAGCCCCAGCATTTT. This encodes CSVALGSNQPQHF.

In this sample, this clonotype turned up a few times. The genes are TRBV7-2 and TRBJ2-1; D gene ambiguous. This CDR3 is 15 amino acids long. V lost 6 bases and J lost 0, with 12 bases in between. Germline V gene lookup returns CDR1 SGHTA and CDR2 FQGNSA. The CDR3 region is CASSSTASSYNEQFF. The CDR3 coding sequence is TGTGCCAGCAGTTCAACAGCGAGCTCCTACAATGAGCAGTTCTTC.

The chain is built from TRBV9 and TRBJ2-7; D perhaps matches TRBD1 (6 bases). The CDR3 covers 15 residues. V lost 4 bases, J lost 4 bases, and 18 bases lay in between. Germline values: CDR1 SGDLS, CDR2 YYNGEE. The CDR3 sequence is CASSPTGTSHYEQYF. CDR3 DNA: TGTGCCAGCAGCCCGACCGGGACATCCCATTACGAGCAGTACTTC.

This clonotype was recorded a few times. CDR3 DNA sequence: TGCGCCAGCAGCTTGGAAGGGGCAGAGCAGTTCTTC. Translated: CASSLEGAEQFF. The chain carries TRBV5-1 and TRBJ2-1; possible D gene TRBD1, 5 bases. This CDR3 comprises 12 residues. V lost 0 bases, J lost 10 bases, and 8 bases lay in between. The germline CDR1 and CDR2 sequences are SGHRS and YFSETQ.

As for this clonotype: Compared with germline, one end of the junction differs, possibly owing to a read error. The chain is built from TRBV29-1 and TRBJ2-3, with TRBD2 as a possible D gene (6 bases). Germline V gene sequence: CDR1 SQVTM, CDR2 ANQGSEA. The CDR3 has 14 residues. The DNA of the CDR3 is TGCAGCGTGGGGGGTTCCCCTAGCACAGATACGCAGTTTTTT. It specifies CSVGGSPSTDTQFF.

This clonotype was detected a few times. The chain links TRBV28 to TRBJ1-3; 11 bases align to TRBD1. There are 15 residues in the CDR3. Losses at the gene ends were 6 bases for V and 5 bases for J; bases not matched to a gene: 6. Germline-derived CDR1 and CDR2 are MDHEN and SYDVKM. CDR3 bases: TGTGCCAGCAGCCCCGGGACAGGGGGAAGAAACACCATATATTTT. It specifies CASSPGTGGRNTIYF.

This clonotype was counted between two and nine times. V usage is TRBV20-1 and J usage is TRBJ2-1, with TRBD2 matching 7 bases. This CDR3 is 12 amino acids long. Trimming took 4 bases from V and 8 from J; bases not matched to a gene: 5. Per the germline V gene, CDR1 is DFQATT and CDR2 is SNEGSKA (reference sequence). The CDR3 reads CSAKRGGDEQFF. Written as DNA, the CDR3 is TGCAGTGCTAAACGGGGAGGGGATGAGCAGTTCTTC.

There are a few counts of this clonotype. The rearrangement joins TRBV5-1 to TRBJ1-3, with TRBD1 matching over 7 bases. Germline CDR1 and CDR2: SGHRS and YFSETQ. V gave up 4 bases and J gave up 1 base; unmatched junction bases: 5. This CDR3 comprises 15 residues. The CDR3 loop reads CASSSTGESGNTIYF. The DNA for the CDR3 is TGCGCCAGCAGCAGCACAGGGGAATCTGGAAACACCATATATTTT.